Detailed here is one T cell receptor beta chain. What it binds is not known. CDR1 and CDR2 (germline): SGHAT, FQNNGV. With V trimmed by 2 bases and J by 11 bases, 9 bases remained unmatched. The CDR3 totals 16 residues. The data were taken from a study of CD8 T cells in ankylosing spondylitis. Using quantitative 5'-RACE with molecular barcodes, the authors made TCR beta libraries. A single record per CDR3 protein comes from TCRdb applying MiXCR to the 5' RACE reads. In the table there are around 340,000 distinct CDR3 sequences, 14% to 15% of which are singletons. Findings of the study overall: Disease-linked clones were found to be CD8+ and relatively rare in peripheral blood.

The chain couples TRBV11-2 to TRBJ2-1; 13 bases match TRBD2. Sequencing used blood, either unsorted or a sorted T cell fraction (not recorded which). This TCR derives from a male donor with ankylosing spondylitis or in good health (not recorded which). This CDR3 reads CASSLLTSGGATQQFF. The CDR3 DNA sequence: TGTGCCAGCAGCTTACTTACTAGCGGGGGGGCCACTCAGCAGTTCTTC.